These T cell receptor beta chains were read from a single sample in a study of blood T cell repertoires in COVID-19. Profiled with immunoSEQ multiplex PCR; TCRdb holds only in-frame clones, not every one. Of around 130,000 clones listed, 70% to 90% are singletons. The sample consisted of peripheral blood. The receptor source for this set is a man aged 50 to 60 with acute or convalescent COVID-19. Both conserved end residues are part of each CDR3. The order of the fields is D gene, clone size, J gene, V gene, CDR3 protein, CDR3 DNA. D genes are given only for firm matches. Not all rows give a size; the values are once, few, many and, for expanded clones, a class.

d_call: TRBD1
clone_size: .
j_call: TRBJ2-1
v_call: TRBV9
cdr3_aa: CASRETGTNEQFF
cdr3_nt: TGTGCCAGCAGGGAGACAGGGACGAATGAGCAGTTCTTC

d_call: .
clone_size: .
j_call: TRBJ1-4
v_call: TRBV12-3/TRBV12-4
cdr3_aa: CASSHNKRLFF
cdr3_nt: TGTGCCAGCAGCCACAATAAAAGACTGTTTTTT

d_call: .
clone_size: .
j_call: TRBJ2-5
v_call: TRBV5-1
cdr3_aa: CASSLSLYQETQYF
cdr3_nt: TGCGCCAGCAGCCTAAGTTTGTACCAAGAGACCCAGTACTTC

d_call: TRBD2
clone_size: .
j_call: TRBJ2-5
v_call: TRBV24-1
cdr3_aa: CATSDASGGETQYF
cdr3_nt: TGTGCCACCAGTGACGCTAGCGGGGGGGAGACCCAGTACTTC

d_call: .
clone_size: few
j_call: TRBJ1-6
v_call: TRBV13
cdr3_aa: CASSLGTGQNSPLHF
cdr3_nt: TGTGCCAGCAGCCTCGGGACGGGACAAAATTCACCCCTCCACTTT

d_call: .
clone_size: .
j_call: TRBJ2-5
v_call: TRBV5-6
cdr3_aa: CASRDRGTQYF
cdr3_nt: TGTGCCAGCAGGGATCGGGGGACCCAGTACTTC

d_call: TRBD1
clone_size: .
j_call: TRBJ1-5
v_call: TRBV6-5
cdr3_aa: CASSPTGEYQPQHF
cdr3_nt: TGTGCCAGCAGCCCGACAGGGGAGTATCAGCCCCAGCATTTT

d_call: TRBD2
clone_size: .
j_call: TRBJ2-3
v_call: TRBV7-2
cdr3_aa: CASSLEQRGGTDTQYF
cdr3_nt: TGTGCCAGCAGCTTAGAACAGCGGGGGGGCACAGATACGCAGTATTTT

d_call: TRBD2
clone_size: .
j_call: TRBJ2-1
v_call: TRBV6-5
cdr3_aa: CASSYLLAGRLNEQFF
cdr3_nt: TGTGCCAGCAGTTACTTGCTAGCGGGGAGACTGAATGAGCAGTTCTTC

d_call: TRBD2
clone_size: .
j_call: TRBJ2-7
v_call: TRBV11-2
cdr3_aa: CASSTLAGVNGIGYF
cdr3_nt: TGTGCCAGCAGCACCCTAGCGGGAGTCAACGGAATAGGGTACTTC

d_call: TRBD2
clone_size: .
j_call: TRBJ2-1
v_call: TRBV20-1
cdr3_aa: CSASATSGQVYEQFF
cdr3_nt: TGCAGTGCTAGTGCGACTAGCGGGCAAGTATATGAGCAGTTCTTC

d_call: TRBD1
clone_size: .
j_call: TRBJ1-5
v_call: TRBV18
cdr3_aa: CASSPGQGEPQHF
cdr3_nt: TGTGCCAGCTCACCCGGACAGGGAGAGCCCCAGCATTTT

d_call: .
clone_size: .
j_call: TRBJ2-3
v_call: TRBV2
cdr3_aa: CASNRIAGASTDTQYF
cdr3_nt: TGTGCCAGCAATCGCATTGCGGGTGCTAGCACAGATACGCAGTATTTT

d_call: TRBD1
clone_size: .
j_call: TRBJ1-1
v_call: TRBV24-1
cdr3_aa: CATTDRVNTEAFF
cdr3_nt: TGTGCCACCACCGACAGGGTGAACACTGAAGCTTTCTTT

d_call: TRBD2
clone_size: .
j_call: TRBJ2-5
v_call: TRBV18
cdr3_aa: CASSPFGTSNQETQYF
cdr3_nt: TGTGCCAGCTCACCATTCGGGACTAGCAACCAAGAGACCCAGTACTTC

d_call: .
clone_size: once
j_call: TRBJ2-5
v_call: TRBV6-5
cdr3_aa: CASSYSGEETQYF
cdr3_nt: TGTGCCAGCAGTTACTCCGGGGAAGAGACCCAGTACTTC

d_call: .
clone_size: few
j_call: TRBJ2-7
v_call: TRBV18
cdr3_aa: CASSPRDNGAYEQYF
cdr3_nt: TGTGCCAGCTCACCCCGGGACAACGGGGCATACGAGCAGTACTTC

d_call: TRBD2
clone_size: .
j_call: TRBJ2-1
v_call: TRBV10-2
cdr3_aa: CASSESGSVEQFF
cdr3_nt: TGCGCCAGCAGTGAGAGCGGGAGCGTTGAGCAGTTCTTC

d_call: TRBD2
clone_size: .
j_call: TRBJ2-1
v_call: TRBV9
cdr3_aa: CASSAIRGGADNEQFF
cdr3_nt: TGTGCCAGCAGCGCCATTCGCGGGGGGGCCGACAATGAGCAGTTCTTC

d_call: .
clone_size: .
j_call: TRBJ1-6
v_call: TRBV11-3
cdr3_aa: CASSADRGPLHF
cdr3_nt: TGTGCCAGCAGCGCTGACCGGGGTCCCCTCCACTTT

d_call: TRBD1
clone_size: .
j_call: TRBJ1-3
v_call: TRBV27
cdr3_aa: CASRSSGTGDLSGNTIYF
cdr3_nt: TGTGCCAGCAGATCATCCGGGACAGGGGACCTCTCTGGAAACACCATATATTTT

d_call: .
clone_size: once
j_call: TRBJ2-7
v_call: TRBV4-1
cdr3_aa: CASSQLAGNDYEQYF
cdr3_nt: TGCGCCAGCAGCCAACTTGCGGGAAACGACTACGAGCAGTACTTC

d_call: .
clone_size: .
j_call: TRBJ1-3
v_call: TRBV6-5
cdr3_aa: CASSNRDTNTIYF
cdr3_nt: TGTGCCAGCAGTAACCGGGACACAAACACCATATATTTT

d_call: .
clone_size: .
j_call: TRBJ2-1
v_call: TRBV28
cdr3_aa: CATGGTSYNEQFF
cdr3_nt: TGTGCGACCGGCGGGACCTCCTACAATGAGCAGTTCTTC

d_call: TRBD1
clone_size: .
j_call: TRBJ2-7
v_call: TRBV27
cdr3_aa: CASSLVRDRVYEQYF
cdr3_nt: TGTGCCAGCAGTTTAGTGCGGGACAGGGTCTACGAGCAGTACTTC

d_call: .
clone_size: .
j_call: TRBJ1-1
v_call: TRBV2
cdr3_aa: CASRQTMNTEAFF
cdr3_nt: TGTGCCAGCAGGCAAACAATGAACACTGAAGCTTTCTTT

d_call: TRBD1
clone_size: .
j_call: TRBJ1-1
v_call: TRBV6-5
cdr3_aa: CASSRQGVGTEAFF
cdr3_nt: TGTGCCAGCAGTCGACAGGGCGTGGGCACTGAAGCTTTCTTT

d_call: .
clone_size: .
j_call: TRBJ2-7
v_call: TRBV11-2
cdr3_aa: CASSPLGRGTYEQYF
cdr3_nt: TGTGCCAGCAGCCCCCTTGGCAGGGGAACCTACGAGCAGTACTTC

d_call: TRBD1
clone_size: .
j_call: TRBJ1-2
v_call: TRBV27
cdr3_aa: CASRRTGYDYGYTF
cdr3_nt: TGTGCCAGCAGACGGACAGGGTATGACTATGGCTACACCTTC

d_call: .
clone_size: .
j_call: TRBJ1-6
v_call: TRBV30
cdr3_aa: CAWSQGFDSPLHF
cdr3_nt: TGTGCCTGGAGTCAGGGTTTTGATTCACCCCTCCACTTT

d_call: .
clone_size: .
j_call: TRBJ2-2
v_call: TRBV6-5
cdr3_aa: CASSLALYTGELFF
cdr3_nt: TGTGCCAGCAGCTTGGCCCTCTACACCGGGGAGCTGTTTTTT

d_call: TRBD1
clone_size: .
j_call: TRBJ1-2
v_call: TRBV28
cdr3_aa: CASSSGQGDHYGYTF
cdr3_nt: TGTGCCAGCAGTTCAGGACAGGGTGATCACTATGGCTACACCTTC

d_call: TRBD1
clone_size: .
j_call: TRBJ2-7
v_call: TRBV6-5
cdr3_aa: CASSYPQRTGGEQYF
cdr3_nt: TGTGCCAGCAGTTACCCTCAGCGGACAGGGGGCGAGCAGTACTTC

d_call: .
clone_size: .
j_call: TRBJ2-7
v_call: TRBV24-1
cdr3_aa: CATSEWEADNEQYF
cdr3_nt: TGTGCCACCAGTGAGTGGGAGGCAGACAACGAGCAGTACTTC

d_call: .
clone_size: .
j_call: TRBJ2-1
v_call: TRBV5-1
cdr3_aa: CASSLVLQGGSYNEQFF
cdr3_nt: TGCGCCAGCAGCTTGGTCCTGCAGGGTGGGTCCTACAATGAGCAGTTCTTC

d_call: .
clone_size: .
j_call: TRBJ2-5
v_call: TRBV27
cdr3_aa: CASSFLETQYF
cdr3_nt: TGTGCCAGCAGTTTTCTTGAGACCCAGTACTTC

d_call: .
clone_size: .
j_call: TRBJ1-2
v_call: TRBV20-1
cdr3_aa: CSASARLTNYGYTF
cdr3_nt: TGCAGTGCTAGTGCCAGGTTGACTAACTATGGCTACACCTTC

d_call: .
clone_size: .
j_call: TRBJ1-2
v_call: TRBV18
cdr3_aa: CASSADTGHNF
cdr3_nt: TGTGCCAGCTCCGCCGATACAGGTCATAACTTC

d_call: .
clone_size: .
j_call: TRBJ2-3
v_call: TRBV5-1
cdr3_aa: CASSLVAARGWEF
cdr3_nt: TGCGCCAGCAGCTTGGTGGCGGCGAGGGGGTGGGAATTT